These T cell receptor beta chains were read from a single sample in a study of neurological immune-mediated disorders. TCRdb re-called the 5' RACE reads with MiXCR, one entry per CDR3 protein. The sample consists of about 46,000 distinct CDR3 sequences, around 2% of them appearing once. Sequenced sample: PBMCs. The receptor set was obtained from a woman aged 40-49 years with multiple sclerosis. Each CDR3 is given with its conserved first and last residue. D genes are given only for firm matches. Not all rows give a size; the values are once, few, many and, for expanded clones, a class.

clone_size	v_call	d_call	j_call	cdr3_aa	cdr3_nt
few	TRBV11-2	.	TRBJ2-1	CASSLDYALENEQFF	TGTGCCAGCAGCTTAGATTACGCGCTGGAGAATGAGCAGTTCTTC
many	TRBV5-1	TRBD1	TRBJ2-1	CASSLRVDRGNEQFF	TGCGCCAGCAGCTTGAGGGTGGACAGGGGCAATGAGCAGTTCTTC
many	TRBV12-3/TRBV12-4	TRBD1	TRBJ1-5	CASSLRTGVDQPQHF	TGTGCCAGCAGTCTCCGGACAGGGGTGGATCAGCCCCAGCATTTT
many	TRBV18	TRBD1	TRBJ2-7	CASSPNTGGASYEQYF	TGTGCCAGCTCACCAAACACAGGGGGCGCGTCCTACGAGCAGTACTTC
many	TRBV10-3	.	TRBJ2-1	CAISVGGIVNEQFF	TGTGCCATCAGTGTAGGTGGAATCGTAAATGAGCAGTTCTTC
many	TRBV5-1	.	TRBJ1-1	CASSQGTFNTEAFF	TGCGCCAGCAGCCAAGGGACATTTAACACTGAAGCTTTCTTT
many	TRBV10-3	TRBD1	TRBJ1-5	CAISERGDRGRQPQHF	TGTGCCATCAGTGAAAGGGGGGACAGGGGACGCCAGCCCCAGCATTTT
many	TRBV11-2	.	TRBJ2-7	CASSPTFQDYEQYF	TGTGCCAGCAGCCCAACTTTTCAGGACTACGAGCAGTACTTC
many	TRBV5-1	.	TRBJ2-2	CASSSRARTAGELFF	TGCGCCAGCAGCTCCCGGGCACGAACCGCCGGGGAGCTGTTTTTT
many	TRBV20-1	.	TRBJ1-2	CSALLQGKYGYTF	TGCAGTGCCCTTTTACAGGGAAAGTATGGCTACACCTTC
many	TRBV3-1	TRBD2	TRBJ2-1	CASSQQAGPYNEQFF	TGTGCCAGCAGCCAACAAGCGGGACCCTACAATGAGCAGTTCTTC
many	TRBV14	.	TRBJ2-3	CASSPGLATQYF	TGTGCCAGCAGCCCTGGTCTCGCTACGCAGTATTTT
many	TRBV4-1	.	TRBJ2-5	CASSLQALQGSQETQYF	TGCGCCAGCAGCCTCCAGGCCCTACAGGGATCTCAAGAGACCCAGTACTTC
many	TRBV29-1	.	TRBJ2-5	CSVEVGSNGETQYF	TGCAGCGTTGAAGTCGGGTCAAACGGGGAGACCCAGTACTTC
.	TRBV4-1	TRBD1	TRBJ1-6	CASRGTGRSTLNF	TGCGCCAGCAGAGGGACAGGGCGTTCAACCCTCAACTTT
many	TRBV9	.	TRBJ1-1	CASSPRQSVGTEAFF	TGTGCCAGCAGCCCAAGACAGTCGGTGGGCACTGAAGCTTTCTTT
many	TRBV7-2	TRBD2	TRBJ2-7	CASSRTSSESREQYF	TGTGCCAGCAGCCGGACTAGCAGCGAGAGCCGGGAGCAGTACTTC
many	TRBV6-5	TRBD1	TRBJ1-1	CASRGQHTEAFF	TGTGCCAGCAGGGGACAGCACACTGAAGCTTTCTTT
.	TRBV12-5	.	TRBJ1-5	CASGLVNDGALPNQPQHF	TGTGCTAGTGGTTTGGTGAACGATGGGGCCCTTCCTAATCAGCCCCAGCATTTT
many	TRBV5-1	.	TRBJ1-1	CASSLAKPQGAFF	TGCGCCAGCAGCTTGGCGAAACCGCAGGGAGCTTTCTTT
many	TRBV4-2	.	TRBJ2-6	CASSQRRTSGANVLTF	TGTGCCAGCAGCCAACGTAGGACTTCTGGGGCCAACGTCCTGACTTTC
many	TRBV20-1	TRBD1	TRBJ1-1	CSAYRTGEAFF	TGCAGTGCCTACCGGACAGGCGAAGCTTTCTTT
many	TRBV12-3/TRBV12-4	TRBD1	TRBJ1-1	CASSENRGRSTEAFF	TGTGCCAGCAGTGAAAACAGGGGGCGTAGCACTGAAGCTTTCTTT
many	TRBV5-1	.	TRBJ2-1	CASSLVSRTYNEQFF	TGCGCCAGCAGCTTGGTATCCAGGACTTACAATGAGCAGTTCTTC
many	TRBV10-3	.	TRBJ1-2	CAISESGYSYGYTF	TGTGCCATCAGTGAGTCGGGATACAGCTATGGCTACACCTTC
many	TRBV18	TRBD1	TRBJ1-1	CASSPWDRGTNTEAFF	TGTGCCAGCTCACCCTGGGACAGGGGAACTAACACTGAAGCTTTCTTT
.	TRBV7-8	TRBD1	TRBJ2-3	CATDRGSTDTQYF	TGTGCCACCGACAGGGGAAGCACAGATACGCAGTATTTT
many	TRBV20-1	TRBD2	TRBJ2-1	CSAPLWGGGEPNEQFF	TGCAGTGCCCCCCTATGGGGCGGGGGAGAACCCAATGAGCAGTTCTTC
many	TRBV7-9	.	TRBJ2-7	CASSLPTGTHEQYF	TGTGCCAGCAGCTTACCAACAGGGACCCACGAGCAGTACTTC
many	TRBV6-2/TRBV6-3	TRBD1	TRBJ2-2	CASRRPTGTGPGAGELFF	TGTGCCAGCAGACGCCCTACGGGGACAGGACCCGGGGCCGGGGAGCTGTTTTTT
many	TRBV9	.	TRBJ1-6	CASSVAGAYNSPLHF	TGTGCCAGCAGCGTAGCGGGTGCCTATAATTCACCCCTCCACTTT
many	TRBV11-2	TRBD1	TRBJ2-3	CASSLEVGRGKADTQYF	TGTGCCAGCAGCTTAGAAGTAGGCAGGGGGAAAGCAGATACGCAGTATTTT
many	TRBV20-1	.	TRBJ1-2	CSARASGAGGYTF	TGCAGTGCTAGGGCCTCAGGGGCGGGTGGCTACACCTTC
many	TRBV20-1	TRBD2	TRBJ2-5	CSVRPGGIQETQYF	TGCAGTGTCCGCCCCGGGGGGATCCAAGAGACCCAGTACTTC
many	TRBV10-2	TRBD2	TRBJ2-3	CASSGLSGDDRGSDTQYF	TGCGCCAGCAGTGGCCTGAGCGGGGACGACCGGGGGTCAGATACGCAGTATTTT
many	TRBV20-1	.	TRBJ2-2	CSARDGGITGELFF	TGCAGTGCTAGAGATGGGGGAATCACCGGGGAGCTGTTTTTT
many	TRBV5-1	TRBD1	TRBJ2-1	CASSLAQGSEQFF	TGCGCCAGCAGCTTGGCACAGGGGAGTGAGCAGTTCTTC
many	TRBV7-2	.	TRBJ1-5	CASSPQGQPQHF	TGTGCCAGCAGCCCACAGGGTCAGCCCCAGCATTTT
many	TRBV5-1	TRBD2	TRBJ2-1	CASSLILAGNEQFF	TGCGCCAGCAGTCTGATCCTAGCGGGGAATGAGCAGTTCTTC
many	TRBV11-2	TRBD1	TRBJ1-2	CASSLRTGRYGYTF	TGTGCCAGCAGCTTGAGGACAGGGCGTTATGGCTACACCTTC
many	TRBV9	TRBD2	TRBJ2-2	CASSARTSRTGELFF	TGTGCCAGCAGCGCCAGGACTAGTCGTACCGGGGAGCTGTTTTTT
many	TRBV7-2	TRBD1	TRBJ2-3	CASSLFGQGTDTQYF	TGTGCCAGCAGCTTATTCGGACAGGGAACAGATACGCAGTATTTT
many	TRBV24-1	TRBD2	TRBJ2-1	CATSGGAAIPYNEQFF	TGTGCCACTTCGGGGGGGGCGGCTATCCCCTACAATGAGCAGTTCTTC
many	TRBV9	TRBD1	TRBJ2-3	CASSVRGGTGGSDTQYF	TGTGCCAGCAGCGTCCGTGGGGGGACAGGGGGCTCGGATACGCAGTATTTT
many	TRBV10-3	TRBD1	TRBJ2-7	CAISEEGALTEQYF	TGTGCCATCAGTGAGGAGGGGGCGCTTACCGAGCAGTACTTC
many	TRBV12-3/TRBV12-4	.	TRBJ1-1	CASSLTTGSEAFF	TGTGCCAGCAGTTTAACAACAGGGTCTGAAGCTTTCTTT
many	TRBV7-6	TRBD2	TRBJ2-1	CAISLRGSYNEQFF	TGTGCCATCTCCCTTCGCGGGAGTTACAATGAGCAGTTCTTC
many	TRBV20-1	.	TRBJ1-2	CSATPNQNYGYTF	TGCAGTGCTACGCCCAACCAAAACTATGGCTACACCTTC
many	TRBV10-3	.	TRBJ1-1	CAISEEFTEAFF	TGTGCCATCAGTGAGGAGTTTACTGAAGCTTTCTTT
many	TRBV20-1	TRBD1	TRBJ1-2	CSAPGQAYYGYTF	TGCAGTGCACCGGGACAGGCTTACTATGGCTACACCTTC
many	TRBV29-1	.	TRBJ1-3	CSVGPTGSGNTIYF	TGCAGCGTTGGACCTACTGGGAGCGGAAACACCATATATTTT
many	TRBV5-1	TRBD1	TRBJ2-7	CASSLAGQGSGQYF	TGCGCCAGCAGCTTGGCGGGACAGGGAAGCGGGCAGTACTTC
many	TRBV5-1	.	TRBJ2-3	CASSLEAGVSTDTQYF	TGCGCCAGCAGCTTGGAGGCAGGGGTGAGCACAGATACGCAGTATTTT